This T cell receptor (beta chain) was obtained from a study of T-cell reconstitution after alpha-beta-depleted transplantation in children. This clonotype showed up just a few times. As it was prepared, the TCRbeta library received unique molecular identifiers. MiXCR, run by TCRdb on the PCR reads, gives a single entry per CDR3 protein. The table includes 600,000 to 700,000 distinct CDR3 sequences, roughly 17% detected once. Sample: PBMCs from the stem cell graft donor, taken from the stem cell graft. This receptor was obtained from a human donor who donated a stem cell graft to a child with acute myeloid leukemia.

The CDR3 nucleotides read TGCGCCAGCAGGGTTAGCCCTAGCACAGATACGCAGTATTTT. This gives the protein CASRVSPSTDTQYF. The chain carries TRBV5-1 and TRBJ2-3; the D is unclear. The CDR3 covers 14 residues. Germline V gene sequence: CDR1 SGHRS, CDR2 YFSETQ. Trimming took 5 bases from V and 0 from J, leaving 10 bases between them. The full variable domain, with the rest looked up from reference TRBV5-1 and TRBJ2-3, is KAGVTQTPRYLIKTRGQQVTLSCSPISGHRSVSWYQQTPGQGLQFLFEYFSETQRNKGNFPGRFSGRQFSNSRSEMNVSTLELGDSALYLCASRVSPSTDTQYFGPGTRLTVL.